The text below deals with one T cell receptor beta chain. Its antigen is as yet unknown. Clones were sequenced by immunoSEQ multiplex PCR, and TCRdb holds only the in-frame ones, with some missing. Here the sample spans around 130,000 clones, just over 90% being singletons. The data are from a study of OX40 agonist ivuxolimab in advanced cancers. Across the whole study: Recorded diagnoses for dose-escalation patients were hepatocellular carcinoma, melanoma, renal cell or head and neck cancer.

Whole-study findings and limits: The CD4+ and CD8+ T cells in the blood had expanded clonally by week 6 at 0.1 to 3.0 mg/kg. Expanded clones were, on average, more numerous in CD8+ T cells than in CD4+. Partly responding patients at 0.1-3.0 mg/kg showed some of the smallest clonal expansion.

Germline V gene lookup returns CDR1 KGHSH and CDR2 LQKENI. Trimming pared 2 bases from V and 5 bases from J, leaving 7 bases between. This CDR3 is 12 amino acids long. This specimen was CD4+ or CD8+ T cells sorted from blood, taken in a trial of the OX40 agonist ivuxolimab. This clonotype was sampled from an adult with an advanced solid tumor such as melanoma, head and neck, liver or kidney cancer. J is TRBJ2-7 and V is TRBV18; D is tentatively TRBD1 or TRBD2 (5 bases each). CDR3 in DNA: TGTGCCAGCTCACCAGGGGGAGACGAGCAGTACTTC. Protein sequence: CASSPGGDEQYF.